This TCR beta chain emerged from a study of a mutant IDH1 vaccine in newly diagnosed glioma. About the research overall: Vaccination followed radiotherapy alone by 4-6 weeks, or accompanied temozolomide cycles.

The protocol was immunoSEQ multiplex PCR, while the TCRdb copy is restricted to in-frame clones and leaves out a portion. The sample lists tens of thousands of clones, 78% occurring once. A remark on this clone: Its antigen is unknown.

V lost 4 bases to trimming and J lost 4 bases, with 8 bases between them. The CDR3 is 12 residues long. Germline CDR1 and CDR2: SGHNT and YENEEA. The time point here: week 23, last vaccination. With topical imiquimod, each dose of the vaccine consisted of 300 ug of mutant IDH1 20-mer peptide. Every donor had a new WHO grade 3 or 4 astrocytoma that was IDH1-mutant, with loss of nuclear ATRX. The chain couples TRBV11-3 to TRBJ2-7; no firm D call. The sequenced sample was PBMCs, obtained from a glioma patient whose treatment included an IDH1 peptide vaccine. The TCR originated in a woman in her thirties or forties with glioma. Some clones in this sample may be carry-over from other donors' samples. The CDR3: CASSSDGYEQYF. CDR3 in DNA: TGTGCCAGCAGCTCGGACGGTTACGAGCAGTACTTC. Full variable domain (missing parts from reference TRBV11-3 and TRBJ2-7): EAGVVQSPRYKIIEKKQPVAFWCNPISGHNTLYWYLQNLGQGPELLIRYENEEAVDDSQLPKDRFSAERLKGVDSTLKIQPAELGDSAVYLCASSSDGYEQYFGPGTRLTVT.